This T cell receptor beta chain was found in a study of response to subunit inactivated influenza vaccine. Overall study findings and caveats: Each seasonal influenza vaccination recruits few new T cells, the authors suggested.

The CDR3 extends over 14 amino acids. V dropped 6 bases and J dropped 4 bases, with 13 bases sitting between them. CDR1 is SNHLY, CDR2 FYNNEI, per germline. On this clonotype itself: Its target is not known.

TCRdb reanalysed the RT-PCR reads using MiXCR and keeps one entry per CDR3 protein. Of roughly 760,000 distinct CDR3 sequences listed, 21% are singletons. J is TRBJ2-1 and V is TRBV2; possibly TRBD1 for D (6 bases). This TCR came from a middle-aged man who received an inactivated influenza vaccine. Sequencing was performed on PBMCs from blood, taken approximately 5 days after vaccination. The CDR3 nucleotides are TGTGCCAGCAGACCGACAGGACAGTACAATGAGCAGTTCTTC. As protein: CASRPTGQYNEQFF.